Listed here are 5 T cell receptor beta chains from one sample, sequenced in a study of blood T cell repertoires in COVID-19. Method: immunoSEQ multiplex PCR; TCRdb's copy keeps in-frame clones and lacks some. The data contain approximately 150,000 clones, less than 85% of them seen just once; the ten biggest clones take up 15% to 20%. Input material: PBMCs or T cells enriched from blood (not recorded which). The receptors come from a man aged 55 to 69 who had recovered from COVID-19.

CDR3 residues: CASSQGTENSPLHF. The CDR3 DNA is TGCGCCAGCAGCCAGGGTACGGAGAATTCACCCCTCCACTTT. The chain combines TRBV23-1 with TRBJ1-6, with TRBD1 as a possible D gene (5 bases). TRBV23-1 is annotated as an ORF whose role is uncertain. This CDR3 region has 14 residues. Between the trimmed V and J ends, which lost 6 bases and 7 bases, there was a span of 13 bases.

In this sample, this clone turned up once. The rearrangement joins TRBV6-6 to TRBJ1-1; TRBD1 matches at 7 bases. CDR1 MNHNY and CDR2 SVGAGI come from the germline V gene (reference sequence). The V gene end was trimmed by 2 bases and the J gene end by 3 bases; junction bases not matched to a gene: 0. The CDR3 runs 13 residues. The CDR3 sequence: CASSYQGDTEAFF. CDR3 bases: TGTGCCAGCAGTTACCAGGGGGACACTGAAGCTTTCTTT.

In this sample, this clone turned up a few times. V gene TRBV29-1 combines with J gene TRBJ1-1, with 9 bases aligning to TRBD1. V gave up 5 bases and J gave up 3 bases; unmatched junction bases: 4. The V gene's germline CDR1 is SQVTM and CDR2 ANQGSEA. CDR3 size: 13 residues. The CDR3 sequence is CSVFGQGHTEAFF. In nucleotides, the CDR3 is TGCAGCGTTTTCGGACAGGGGCACACTGAAGCTTTCTTT. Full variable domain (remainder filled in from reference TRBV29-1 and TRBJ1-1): SAVISQKPSRDICQRGTSLTIQCQVDSQVTMMFWYRQQPGQSLTLIATANQGSEATYESGFVIDKFPISRPNLTFSTLTVSNMSPEDSSIYLCSVFGQGHTEAFFGQGTRLTVV.

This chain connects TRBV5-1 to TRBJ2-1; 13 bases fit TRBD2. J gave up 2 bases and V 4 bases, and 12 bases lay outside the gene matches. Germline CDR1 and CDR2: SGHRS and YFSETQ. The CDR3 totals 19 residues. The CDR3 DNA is TGCGCCAGCAGCCAAAACCCCGGGACTAGCGGGGTCGCCTACAATGAGCAGTTCTTC. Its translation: CASSQNPGTSGVAYNEQFF.

The CDR3 coding sequence is TGTGCCAGCAGCCAACGGGAAGTAGCGGGAGTCACAGATACGCAGTATTTT. Protein product: CASSQREVAGVTDTQYF. The V gene is TRBV9, the J gene TRBJ2-3, with 9 nucleotides matching TRBD2. J was trimmed by 2 bases and V by 4 bases; bases with no gene match: 11. Germline V gives CDR1 SGDLS, CDR2 YYNGEE. CDR3 size: 17 residues.